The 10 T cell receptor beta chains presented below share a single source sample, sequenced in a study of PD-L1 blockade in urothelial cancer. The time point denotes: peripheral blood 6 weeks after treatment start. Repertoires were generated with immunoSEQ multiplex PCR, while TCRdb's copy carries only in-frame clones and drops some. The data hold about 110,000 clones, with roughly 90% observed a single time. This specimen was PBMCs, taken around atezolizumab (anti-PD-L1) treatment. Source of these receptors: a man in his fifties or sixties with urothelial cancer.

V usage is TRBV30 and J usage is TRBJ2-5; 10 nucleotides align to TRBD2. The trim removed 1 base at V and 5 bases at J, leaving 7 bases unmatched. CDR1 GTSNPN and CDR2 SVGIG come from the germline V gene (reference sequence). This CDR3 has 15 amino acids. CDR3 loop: CAWSGSSGSRETQYF. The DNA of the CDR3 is TGTGCCTGGAGTGGATCTAGCGGGAGTCGGGAGACCCAGTACTTC.

The CDR3 DNA reads TGTGCCAGCAGCAAAGTTTCGGTCCGGGACAGGGGGCGCGGTATCTATGGCTACACCTTC. Translated: CASSKVSVRDRGRGIYGYTF. The chain carries TRBV21-1 and TRBJ1-2; the table's D call TRBD1 went unverified against the DNA. TRBV21-1 is reported as a pseudogene. The CDR3 totals 20 residues.

The CDR3: CASSLGVGGPTDTQYF. DNA for the CDR3: TGTGCCAGCAGCCTCGGTGTTGGGGGCCCCACAGATACGCAGTATTTT. The chain employs TRBV9 and TRBJ2-3, with D tentatively TRBD1 (6 bases). The V end was cut by 4 bases, the J end by 2 bases, with 17 bases between. Per the germline V gene, CDR1 is SGDLS and CDR2 is YYNGEE. The CDR3 runs to 16 residues.

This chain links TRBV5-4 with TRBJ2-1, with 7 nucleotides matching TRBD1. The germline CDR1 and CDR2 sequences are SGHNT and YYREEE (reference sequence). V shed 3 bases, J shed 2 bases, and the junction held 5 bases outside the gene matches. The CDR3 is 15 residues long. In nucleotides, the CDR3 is TGTGCCAGCAGCTCAGGGGGAGCGACCTACAATGAGCAGTTCTTC. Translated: CASSSGGATYNEQFF. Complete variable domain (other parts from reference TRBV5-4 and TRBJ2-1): ETGVTQSPTHLIKTRGQQVTLRCSSQSGHNTVSWYQQALGQGPQFIFQYYREEENGRGNFPPRFSGLQFPNYSSELNVNALELDDSALYLCASSSGGATYNEQFFGPGTRLTVL.

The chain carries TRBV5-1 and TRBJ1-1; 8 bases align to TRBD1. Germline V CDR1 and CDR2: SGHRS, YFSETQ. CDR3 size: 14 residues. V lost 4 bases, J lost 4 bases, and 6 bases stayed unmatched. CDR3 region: CASSGRQGFTEAFF. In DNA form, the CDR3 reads TGCGCCAGCAGCGGAAGACAGGGGTTCACTGAAGCTTTCTTT. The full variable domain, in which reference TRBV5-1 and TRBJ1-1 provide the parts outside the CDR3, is KAGVTQTPRYLIKTRGQQVTLSCSPISGHRSVSWYQQTPGQGLQFLFEYFSETQRNKGNFPGRFSGRQFSNSRSEMNVSTLELGDSALYLCASSGRQGFTEAFFGQGTRLTVV.

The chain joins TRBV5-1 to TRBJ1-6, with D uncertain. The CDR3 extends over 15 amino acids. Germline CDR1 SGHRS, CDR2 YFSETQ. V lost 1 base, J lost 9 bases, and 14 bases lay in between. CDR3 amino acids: CASSLFGEDVSPLHF. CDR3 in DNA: TGCGCCAGCAGCTTGTTCGGGGAGGACGTTTCACCCCTCCACTTT.

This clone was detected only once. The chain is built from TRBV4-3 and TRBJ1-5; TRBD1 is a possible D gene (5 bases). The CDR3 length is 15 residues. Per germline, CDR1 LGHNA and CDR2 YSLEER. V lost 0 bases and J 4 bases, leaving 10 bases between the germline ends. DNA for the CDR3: TGCGCCAGCAGCCAAGACAGGGTCAATAATCAGCCCCAGCATTTT. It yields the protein CASSQDRVNNQPQHF.

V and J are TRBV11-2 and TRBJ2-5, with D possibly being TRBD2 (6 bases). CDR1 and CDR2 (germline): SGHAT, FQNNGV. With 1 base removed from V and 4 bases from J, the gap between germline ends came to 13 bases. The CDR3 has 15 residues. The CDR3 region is CASSLGTSLRETQYF. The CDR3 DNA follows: TGTGCCAGCAGCTTAGGAACTAGCTTAAGAGAGACCCAGTACTTC.

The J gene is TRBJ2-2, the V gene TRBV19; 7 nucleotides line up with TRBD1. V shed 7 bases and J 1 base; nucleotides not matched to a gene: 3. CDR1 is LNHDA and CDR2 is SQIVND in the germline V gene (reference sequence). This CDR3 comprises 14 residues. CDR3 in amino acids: CASMWTGNTGELFF. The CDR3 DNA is TGTGCCAGTATGTGGACAGGGAACACCGGGGAGCTGTTTTTT.

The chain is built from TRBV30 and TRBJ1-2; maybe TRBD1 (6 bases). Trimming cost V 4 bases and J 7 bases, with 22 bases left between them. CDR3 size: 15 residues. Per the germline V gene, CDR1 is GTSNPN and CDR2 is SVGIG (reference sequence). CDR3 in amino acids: CAWTKGGVAFGGYTF. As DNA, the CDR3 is TGTGCCTGGACCAAAGGGGGGGTTGCCTTCGGTGGCTACACCTTC. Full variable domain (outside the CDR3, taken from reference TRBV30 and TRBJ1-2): SQTIHQWPATLVQPVGSPLSLECTVEGTSNPNLYWYRQAAGRGLQLLFYSVGIGQISSEVPQNLSASRPQDRQFILSSKKLLLSDSGFYLCAWTKGGVAFGGYTFGSGTRLTVV.